The 4 T cell receptor beta chains below were found in one sample sequenced in a study of glioma-infiltrating T cells. TCR alpha and beta CDR3 regions were amplified from RNA using iRepertoire nested multiplex PCR. TCRdb passed the multiplex PCR reads through MiXCR, listing each CDR3 protein once. In the table there are 100,000 to 150,000 distinct CDR3 sequences, less than 30% of which are singletons. Sequenced input: glioma tissue, nonneoplastic brain tissue, or PBMCs (not recorded which). These receptor sequences come from a human donor with low-grade glioma or glioblastoma, undergoing nonglioma brain surgery, or in good health (not recorded which).

This clonotype was seen at least ten times. The chain has TRBV2 and TRBJ1-5, with D uncertain. The germline V gene encodes CDR1 SNHLY and CDR2 FYNNEI. Trimming left V 6 bases short and J 4 bases short, with 16 bases between. This CDR3 has 15 residues. CDR3 nucleotide sequence: TGTGCCAGCAGCGTACTCAGAGTCTCTAATCAGCCCCAGCATTTT. Its translation is CASSVLRVSNQPQHF.

This clonotype showed up many times. This chain links TRBV7-2 with TRBJ2-7, with TRBD1 as a possible D gene (5 bases). V was pared by 11 bases and J by 6 bases, with 17 bases between. This CDR3 is 12 amino acids long. Germline CDR1 reads SGHTA; CDR2 reads FQGNSA. CDR3 loop: CAASGQGREQYF. CDR3 in DNA: TGTGCCGCCTCCGGGCAGGGTCGCGAGCAGTACTTC.

This clonotype appeared many times. The V gene is TRBV6-6, the J gene TRBJ1-2; D not certain. The CDR3 covers 13 residues. Germline V gene data show CDR1 as MNHNY and CDR2 as SVGAGI (reference sequence). V lost 2 bases and J lost 3, with 7 bases in between. The CDR3 sequence: CASSYIGYYGYTF. CDR3 nucleotide sequence: TGTGCCAGCAGTTACATAGGGTACTATGGCTACACCTTC.

As to this clonotype: Possible read error: a much larger clone is one base away. The CDR3 nucleotides are TGTGCCAGCAGCTTGGGAGGGGCGTACCAAGAGGCCCAGTACTTC. Amino acids: CASSLGGAYQEAQYF. The rearrangement uses TRBV11-2 and TRBJ2-5; 7 bases are a match to TRBD2. The CDR3 covers 15 residues. The germline V gene encodes CDR1 SGHAT and CDR2 FQNNGV. Variable domain in full (rest from reference TRBV11-2 and TRBJ2-5): EAGVAQSPRYKIIEKRQSVAFWCNPISGHATLYWYQQILGQGPKLLIQFQNNGVVDDSQLPKDRFSAERLKGVDSTLKIQPAKLEDSAVYLCASSLGGAYQEAQYFGPGTRLLVL.